This T cell receptor (beta chain) was retrieved from a study of T-cell reconstitution after alpha-beta-depleted transplantation in children. V shed 6 bases and J 0 bases; nucleotides not matched to a gene: 5. The germline gives CDR1 ENHRY, CDR2 SYGVKD. This CDR3 contains 16 residues. Molecular barcoding with unique molecular identifiers was used for the TCRbeta library. TCRdb ran MiXCR on the PCR reads and lists one entry per CDR3 protein. The table has hundreds of thousands of distinct CDR3 sequences, around 13% seen once; the top ten hold about 0.77%. Many counts were recorded for this clonotype. The sample consisted of PBMCs, taken before TCRalphabeta/CD19-depleted stem cell transplant. The origin of this receptor is a girl aged 2-10 years with congenital amegakaryocytic thrombocytopenia, due to receive a stem cell transplant. J is TRBJ2-1 and V is TRBV10-3; 10 bases are shared with TRBD2. CDR3 sequence reads: CAIRETSGDSYNEQFF. The CDR3 region has the DNA TGTGCCATCAGGGAAACTAGCGGGGACTCCTACAATGAGCAGTTCTTC.